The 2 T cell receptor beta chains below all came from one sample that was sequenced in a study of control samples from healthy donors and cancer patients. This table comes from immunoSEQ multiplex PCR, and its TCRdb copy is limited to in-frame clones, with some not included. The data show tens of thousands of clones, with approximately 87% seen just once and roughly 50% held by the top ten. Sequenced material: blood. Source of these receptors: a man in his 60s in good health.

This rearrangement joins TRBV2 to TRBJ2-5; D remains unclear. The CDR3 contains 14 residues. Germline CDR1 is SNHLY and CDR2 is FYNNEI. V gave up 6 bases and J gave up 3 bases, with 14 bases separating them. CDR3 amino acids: CASSPRAKKETQYF. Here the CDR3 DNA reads TGTGCCAGCAGCCCTCGGGCAAAGAAAGAGACCCAGTACTTC.

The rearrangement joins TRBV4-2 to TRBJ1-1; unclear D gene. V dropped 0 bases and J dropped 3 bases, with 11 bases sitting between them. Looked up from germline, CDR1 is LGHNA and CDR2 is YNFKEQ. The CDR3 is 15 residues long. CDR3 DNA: TGTGCCAGCAGCCAAGATTCGTCCTTTTACACTGAAGCTTTCTTT. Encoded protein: CASSQDSSFYTEAFF.